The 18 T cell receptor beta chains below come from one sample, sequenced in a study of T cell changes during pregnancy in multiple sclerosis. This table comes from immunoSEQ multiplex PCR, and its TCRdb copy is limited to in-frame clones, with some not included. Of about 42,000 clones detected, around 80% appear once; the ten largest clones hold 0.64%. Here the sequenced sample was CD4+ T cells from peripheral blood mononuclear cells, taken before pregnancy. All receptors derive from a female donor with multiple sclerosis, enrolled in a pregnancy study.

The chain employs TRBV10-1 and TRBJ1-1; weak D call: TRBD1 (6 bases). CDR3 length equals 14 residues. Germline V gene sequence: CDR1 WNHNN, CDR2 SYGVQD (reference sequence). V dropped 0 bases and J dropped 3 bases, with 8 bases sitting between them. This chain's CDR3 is CASSESGAYTEAFF. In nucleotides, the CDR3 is TGCGCCAGCAGTGAGTCGGGGGCCTACACTGAAGCTTTCTTT.

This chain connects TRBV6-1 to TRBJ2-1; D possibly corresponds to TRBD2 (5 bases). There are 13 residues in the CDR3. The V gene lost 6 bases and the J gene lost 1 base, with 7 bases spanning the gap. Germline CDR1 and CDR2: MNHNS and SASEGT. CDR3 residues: CASSRESYNEQFF. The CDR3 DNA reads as TGTGCCAGCAGCCGGGAATCCTACAATGAGCAGTTCTTC.

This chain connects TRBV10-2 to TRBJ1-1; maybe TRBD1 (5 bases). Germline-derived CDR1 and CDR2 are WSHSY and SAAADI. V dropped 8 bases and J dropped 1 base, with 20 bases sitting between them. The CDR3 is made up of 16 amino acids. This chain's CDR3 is CASGRTRSLGNTEAFF. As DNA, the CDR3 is TGCGCCAGCGGGCGGACACGCTCCCTGGGGAACACTGAAGCTTTCTTT.

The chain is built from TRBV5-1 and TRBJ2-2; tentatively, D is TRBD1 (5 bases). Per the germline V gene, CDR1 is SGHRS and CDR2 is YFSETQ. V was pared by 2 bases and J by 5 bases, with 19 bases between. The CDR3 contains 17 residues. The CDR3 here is CASSFSSRGAWTGELFF. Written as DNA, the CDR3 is TGCGCCAGCAGCTTTTCTTCAAGGGGCGCGTGGACCGGGGAGCTGTTTTTT.

CDR3 amino acids: CASSRPSGGYDYGYTF. Here the CDR3 DNA reads TGTGCCAGCAGCCGCCCGTCGGGGGGGTATGACTATGGCTACACCTTC. The chain combines TRBV5-6 with TRBJ1-2; the D gene is possibly TRBD1 (5 bases). This CDR3 comprises 16 residues. V lost 4 bases, J lost 3 bases, and 19 bases lay in between. Germline V gene data show CDR1 as SGHDT and CDR2 as YYEEEE.

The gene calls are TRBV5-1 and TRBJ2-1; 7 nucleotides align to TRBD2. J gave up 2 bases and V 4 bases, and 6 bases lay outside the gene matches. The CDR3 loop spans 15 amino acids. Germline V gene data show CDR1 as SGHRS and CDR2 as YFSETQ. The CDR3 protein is CASSQGLETYNEQFF. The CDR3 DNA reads TGCGCCAGCAGCCAAGGACTAGAGACCTACAATGAGCAGTTCTTC. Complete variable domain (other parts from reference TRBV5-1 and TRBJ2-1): KAGVTQTPRYLIKTRGQQVTLSCSPISGHRSVSWYQQTPGQGLQFLFEYFSETQRNKGNFPGRFSGRQFSNSRSEMNVSTLELGDSALYLCASSQGLETYNEQFFGPGTRLTVL.

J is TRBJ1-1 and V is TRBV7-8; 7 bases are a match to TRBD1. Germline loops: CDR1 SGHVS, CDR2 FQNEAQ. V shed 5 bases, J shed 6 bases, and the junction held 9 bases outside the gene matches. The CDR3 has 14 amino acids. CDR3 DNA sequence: TGTGCCAGCAGCCCGAGACAGGGTGAGGCTGAAGCTTTCTTT. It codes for CASSPRQGEAEAFF.

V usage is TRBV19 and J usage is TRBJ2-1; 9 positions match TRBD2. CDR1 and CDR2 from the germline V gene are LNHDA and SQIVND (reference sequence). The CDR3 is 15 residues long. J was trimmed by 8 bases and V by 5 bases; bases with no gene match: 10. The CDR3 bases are TGTGCCAGTAGTGGCCCCCGTAGCGGGAGATATGAGCAGTTCTTC. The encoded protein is CASSGPRSGRYEQFF.

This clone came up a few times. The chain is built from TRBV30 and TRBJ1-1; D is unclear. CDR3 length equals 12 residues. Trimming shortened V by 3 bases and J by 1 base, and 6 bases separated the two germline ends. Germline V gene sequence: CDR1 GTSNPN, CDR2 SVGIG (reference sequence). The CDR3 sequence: CAWSSGNTEAFF. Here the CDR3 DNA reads TGTGCCTGGAGCTCCGGGAACACTGAAGCTTTCTTT.

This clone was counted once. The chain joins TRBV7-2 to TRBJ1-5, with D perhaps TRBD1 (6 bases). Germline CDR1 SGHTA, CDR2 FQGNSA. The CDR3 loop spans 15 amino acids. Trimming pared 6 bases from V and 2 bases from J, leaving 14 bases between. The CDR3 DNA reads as TGTGCCAGCAGGGCCAGGGGCGAGGGCAATCAGCCCCAGCATTTT. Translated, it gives CASRARGEGNQPQHF.

The CDR3 here is CASSLGGLLYNEQFF. CDR3 nucleotides: TGTGCCAGCAGCTTAGGGGGGCTTCTTTACAATGAGCAGTTCTTC. The J gene is TRBJ2-1, the V gene TRBV11-2; D possibly corresponds to TRBD1 (6 bases). The CDR3 sequence is 15 residues long. V lost 1 base and J lost 4, with 11 bases in between. Germline loops: CDR1 SGHAT, CDR2 FQNNGV.

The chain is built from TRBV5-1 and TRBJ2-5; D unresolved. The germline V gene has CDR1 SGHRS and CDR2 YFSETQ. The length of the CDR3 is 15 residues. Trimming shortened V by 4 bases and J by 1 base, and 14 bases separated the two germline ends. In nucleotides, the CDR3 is TGCGCCAGCAGCGTTGCCATCGGGTCCCAAGAGACCCAGTACTTC. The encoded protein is CASSVAIGSQETQYF.

CDR3 region: CAWSDRDRGFPQYF. CDR3 bases: TGTGCCTGGAGTGACCGGGACAGGGGATTTCCGCAGTATTTT. The chain links TRBV30 to TRBJ2-3; 10 bases align to TRBD1. After removal of 1 base from V and 10 bases from J, the junction contained 8 bases not matched to a gene. Looked up from germline, CDR1 is GTSNPN and CDR2 is SVGIG (reference sequence). The CDR3 is 14 amino acids.

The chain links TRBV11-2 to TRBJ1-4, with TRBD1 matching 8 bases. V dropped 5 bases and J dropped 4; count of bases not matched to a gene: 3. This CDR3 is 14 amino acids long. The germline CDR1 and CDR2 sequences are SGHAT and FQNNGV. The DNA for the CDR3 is TGTGCCAGCAGCAAAGGACAGGGTAATGAAAAACTGTTTTTT. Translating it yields CASSKGQGNEKLFF.

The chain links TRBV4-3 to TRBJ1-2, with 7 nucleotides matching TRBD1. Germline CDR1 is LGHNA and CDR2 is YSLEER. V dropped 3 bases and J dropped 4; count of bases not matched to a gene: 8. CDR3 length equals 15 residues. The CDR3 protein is CASSQEVGTAYGYTF. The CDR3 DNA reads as TGCGCCAGCAGCCAGGAGGTCGGGACAGCCTATGGCTACACCTTC.

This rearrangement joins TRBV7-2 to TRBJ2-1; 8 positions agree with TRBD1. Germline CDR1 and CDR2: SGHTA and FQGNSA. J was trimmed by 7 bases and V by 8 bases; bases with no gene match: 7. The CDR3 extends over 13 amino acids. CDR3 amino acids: CASRRGPGNEQFF. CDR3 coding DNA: TGTGCCAGCCGCAGGGGGCCGGGGAATGAGCAGTTCTTC.

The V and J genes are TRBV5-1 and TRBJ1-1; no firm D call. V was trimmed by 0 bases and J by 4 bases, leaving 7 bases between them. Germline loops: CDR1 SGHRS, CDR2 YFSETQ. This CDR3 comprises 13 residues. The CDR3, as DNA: TGCGCCAGCAGCTTGGCAGACACCACTGAAGCTTTCTTT. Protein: CASSLADTTEAFF.

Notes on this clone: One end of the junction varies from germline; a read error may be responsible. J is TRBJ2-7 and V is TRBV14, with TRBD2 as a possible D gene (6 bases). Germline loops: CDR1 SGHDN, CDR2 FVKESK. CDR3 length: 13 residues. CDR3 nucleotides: TGTGCCAGCAGCCAAGACCGCGTTGGTACGGGGGACTTC. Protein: CASSQDRVGTGDF.